Each of the 23 T cell receptor beta chains below was sequenced from the same sample in a study of cytomegalovirus exposure and HLA in healthy donors. PCR used 60 Vbeta primers and 13 Jbeta primers. Profiled with immunoSEQ multiplex PCR; TCRdb holds only in-frame clones, not every one. The profile shows about 98,000 clones, about three quarters of them singletons. Material: PBMCs. The receptors come from a human donor in good health.

The chain uses TRBV5-6 and TRBJ2-1, with 11 bases that match TRBD2. J was trimmed by 4 bases and V by 4 bases; bases with no gene match: 7. The CDR3 sequence is 16 residues long. From germline, CDR1 is SGHDT and CDR2 YYEEEE. CDR3 DNA: TGTGCCAGCAGCCCGGGGGGACTAGCGGATTACAATGAGCAGTTCTTC. This sequence encodes CASSPGGLADYNEQFF.

The chain uses TRBV6-1 and TRBJ1-5, with D uncertain. The germline V gene has CDR1 MNHNS and CDR2 SASEGT. V lost 0 bases and J lost 4, with 7 bases in between. The CDR3 is 14 amino acids. The CDR3 nucleotides read TGTGCCAGCAGTGAAGCCACGGGGAATCAGCCCCAGCATTTT. This encodes CASSEATGNQPQHF.

This clone came up a few times. This rearrangement joins TRBV9 to TRBJ1-1, with 8 bases that match TRBD1. CDR3 length equals 13 residues. The V gene's germline CDR1 is SGDLS and CDR2 YYNGEE. V gave up 5 bases and J gave up 11 bases; unmatched junction bases: 11. The CDR3 DNA follows: TGTGCCAGCAGTGAGCAGGGGGCGAGGACTGCTTTCTTT. It is translated as CASSEQGARTAFF.

The chain joins TRBV7-7 to TRBJ2-3; no firm D call. CDR1 is SSHAT, CDR2 FNYEAQ, per germline (reference sequence). The ends were cut back, 2 bases at V and 1 base at J, with 13 bases in the middle. The length of the CDR3 is 16 residues. For the CDR3, the DNA is TGTGCCAGCAGCTTATCACCAGGAACAGGCACAGATACGCAGTATTTT. This codes for CASSLSPGTGTDTQYF.

The V call is TRBV27, the J call TRBJ2-7, with TRBD1 matching over 9 bases. Germline-derived CDR1 and CDR2 are MNHEY and SMNVEV (reference sequence). The CDR3 is 15 residues long. With V trimmed by 6 bases and J by 2 bases, 8 bases remained unmatched. The CDR3 DNA reads TGTGCCAGCAGCTTTGGGAGGGACAGGGCCTACGAGCAGTACTTC. Translated, it gives CASSFGRDRAYEQYF.

V gene TRBV11-2 combines with J gene TRBJ2-2, with 13 bases aligning to TRBD2. The CDR3 has 17 amino acids. Losses at the gene ends were 8 bases for V and 5 bases for J; bases not matched to a gene: 11. CDR1 is SGHAT and CDR2 is FQNNGV in the germline V gene. CDR3 loop: CASGLLTSGRWTGELFF. The CDR3 bases are TGTGCCAGCGGGCTACTGACTAGCGGGAGGTGGACCGGGGAGCTGTTTTTT.

In this sample, this clone turned up a few times. This chain connects TRBV5-4 to TRBJ1-2; TRBD1 agrees at 9 bases. This CDR3 is built from 16 residues. V gave up 0 bases and J gave up 3 bases; unmatched junction bases: 6. CDR1 is SGHNT and CDR2 is YYREEE in the germline V gene (reference sequence). The CDR3 DNA reads TGTGCCAGCAGCTTGGCACGGACAGGGGATGACTATGGCTACACCTTC. Its protein product is CASSLARTGDDYGYTF. Drawing the rest from reference TRBV5-4 and TRBJ1-2, the complete variable domain is ETGVTQSPTHLIKTRGQQVTLRCSSQSGHNTVSWYQQALGQGPQFIFQYYREEENGRGNFPPRFSGLQFPNYSSELNVNALELDDSALYLCASSLARTGDDYGYTFGSGTRLTVV.

The chain links TRBV11-2 to TRBJ1-5, with a weak D call TRBD1 (6 bases). The CDR3 runs to 15 residues. V lost 5 bases to trimming and J lost 0 bases, with 11 bases between them. CDR1 SGHAT and CDR2 FQNNGV come from the germline V gene. The CDR3 region has the DNA TGTGCCAGCAGCGCCGGGACACTTAGCAATCAGCCCCAGCATTTT. Protein product: CASSAGTLSNQPQHF.

The V and J genes are TRBV27 and TRBJ2-7; possible D gene TRBD1, 6 bases. The CDR3 covers 14 residues. Trimming cost V 4 bases and J 1 base, with 11 bases left between them. CDR1 MNHEY and CDR2 SMNVEV come from the germline V gene (reference sequence). CDR3 amino acids: CASSWTVGSYEQYF. CDR3 bases: TGTGCCAGCAGTTGGACAGTTGGTTCCTACGAGCAGTACTTC.

The chain links TRBV18 to TRBJ2-5; D is possibly TRBD2 (5 bases). The J call may be in error: the DNA end matches TRBJ2-7 better. CDR1 is KGHSH and CDR2 is LQKENI in the germline V gene. This CDR3 spans 14 amino acids. Here the CDR3 reads CASSPIGSSYEQYF. Here the CDR3 DNA reads TGTGCCAGCTCTCCGATAGGGAGCTCCTACGAGCAGTACTTC.

The chain recombines TRBV29-1 with TRBJ1-2, with TRBD1 as a possible D gene (5 bases). V lost 2 bases to trimming and J lost 6 bases, with 13 bases between them. The CDR3 contains 13 residues. Germline CDR1 and CDR2: SQVTM and ANQGSEA. CDR3 nucleotide sequence: TGCAGCGTTGAAACTTATCAGGGTGATGGCTACACCTTC. Its protein product is CSVETYQGDGYTF.

The chain recombines TRBV6-1 with TRBJ2-1, with D possibly matching TRBD1 (6 bases). The CDR3 spans 15 residues. Germline CDR1 and CDR2: MNHNS and SASEGT. V dropped 3 bases and J dropped 10 bases, with 19 bases sitting between them. The CDR3 here is CASSEWAGAGGEQFF. CDR3 sequence (DNA): TGTGCCAGCAGTGAGTGGGCAGGGGCGGGCGGCGAGCAGTTCTTC.

The chain is built from TRBV5-1 and TRBJ2-7; 8 bases line up with TRBD1. V trimming: 1 base; J trimming: 5 bases; junction bases outside the gene matches: 8. CDR1 is SGHRS and CDR2 is YFSETQ in the germline V gene. CDR3 size: 15 residues. CDR3 in DNA: TGCGCCAGCAGCTTGAGAAGTCAGGGGGCGGACGAGCAGTACTTC. It translates to CASSLRSQGADEQYF.

The chain has TRBV27 and TRBJ2-7; D is unresolved. The CDR3 consists of 12 residues. V lost 4 bases to trimming and J lost 6 bases, with 10 bases between them. Per the germline V gene, CDR1 is MNHEY and CDR2 is SMNVEV (reference sequence). This chain's CDR3 is CASSSPGLEQYF. As DNA, the CDR3 is TGTGCCAGCAGTTCCCCTGGGCTCGAGCAGTACTTC.

The J gene is TRBJ2-7, the V gene TRBV5-6, with 10 nucleotides matching TRBD2. The V and J ends lost 4 bases and 6 bases, in that order; junction bases with no gene match: 7. This CDR3 contains 14 residues. Germline CDR1 reads SGHDT; CDR2 reads YYEEEE. The CDR3 spells CASSPLAGVSEQYF. The CDR3 DNA reads TGTGCCAGCAGCCCTCTAGCGGGAGTAAGCGAGCAGTACTTC.

This chain joins TRBV29-1 and TRBJ2-1, with 7 bases aligning to TRBD2. V shed 4 bases, J shed 2 bases, and the junction held 11 bases outside the gene matches. Germline CDR1 is SQVTM and CDR2 is ANQGSEA. CDR3 length equals 16 residues. CDR3 in amino acids: CSVVPSVGGAYNEQFF. As DNA, the CDR3 is TGCAGCGTTGTACCTTCGGTTGGGGGGGCCTACAATGAGCAGTTCTTC.

The V gene is TRBV5-4, the J gene TRBJ1-1; tentatively, D is TRBD1 (5 bases). Germline V CDR1 and CDR2: SGHNT, YYREEE (reference sequence). The CDR3 is 18 residues long. Between the trimmed V and J ends, which lost 3 bases and 3 bases, there was a span of 24 bases. DNA of the CDR3: TGTGCCAGCAGCTACTGGGGGGGTAGAGGCGCGGATGACACTGAAGCTTTCTTT. It yields the protein CASSYWGGRGADDTEAFF.

CDR3: CASSFGTPSYNEQFF. CDR3 in DNA: TGTGCCAGCAGCTTCGGGACACCTTCCTACAATGAGCAGTTCTTC. The V gene is TRBV13, the J gene TRBJ2-1, with D possibly TRBD1 on 6 matching bases. The CDR3 loop spans 15 amino acids. V was cut by 3 bases and J by 1 base, with 10 bases left in between. CDR1 and CDR2 (germline): PRHDT, FYEKMQ (reference sequence). The entire variable domain, with the rest obtained from reference TRBV13 and TRBJ2-1, is as follows: AAGVIQSPRHLIKEKRETATLKCYPIPRHDTVYWYQQGPGQDPQFLISFYEKMQSDKGSIPDRFSAQQFSDYHSELNMSSLELGDSALYFCASSFGTPSYNEQFFGPGTRLTVL.

The J gene is TRBJ2-2, the V gene TRBV18, with D unresolved. Germline V gene lookup returns CDR1 KGHSH and CDR2 LQKENI. The CDR3 consists of 13 residues. Trimming shortened V by 4 bases and J by 4 bases, and 7 bases separated the two germline ends. CDR3 loop: CASSRRLTGELFF. The CDR3 region has the DNA TGTGCCAGCTCACGTCGACTCACCGGGGAGCTGTTTTTT. Complete variable domain (other parts from reference TRBV18 and TRBJ2-2): NAGVMQNPRHLVRRRGQEARLRCSPMKGHSHVYWYRQLPEEGLKFMVYLQKENIIDESGMPKERFSAEFPKEGPSILRIQQVVRGDSAAYFCASSRRLTGELFFGEGSRLTVL.

CDR3: CASSQDPPGGEQYF. Here the CDR3 DNA reads TGCGCCAGCAGCCAAGACCCACCAGGGGGCGAGCAGTACTTC. The chain combines TRBV4-1 with TRBJ2-7, with 7 bases matching TRBD1. Germline V CDR1 and CDR2: MGHRA, YSYEKL. The CDR3 covers 14 residues. V dropped 0 bases and J dropped 6; count of bases not matched to a gene: 5.

For the CDR3, the DNA is TGTGCCAGCAGCTCCCCAGGACAGGGACCCTACGAGCAGTACTTC. It codes for CASSSPGQGPYEQYF. The chain carries TRBV13 and TRBJ2-7; 8 nucleotides agree with TRBD1. The CDR3 runs to 15 residues. The V gene's germline CDR1 is PRHDT and CDR2 FYEKMQ (reference sequence). V was clipped by 4 bases and J by 2 bases; unmatched bases: 7.

The chain joins TRBV5-6 to TRBJ2-5, with 9 bases identical to TRBD2. Trimming cost V 1 base and J 4 bases; bases outside gene matches: 8. Per the germline V gene, CDR1 is SGHDT and CDR2 is YYEEEE. The CDR3 is 16 residues long. The CDR3 spells CASSLPGLARGETQYF. CDR3 nucleotide sequence: TGTGCCAGCAGCTTGCCTGGACTAGCGCGCGGAGAGACCCAGTACTTC.

The rearrangement uses TRBV5-1 and TRBJ1-5, with D hard to call. Germline V gene lookup returns CDR1 SGHRS and CDR2 YFSETQ. This CDR3 has 15 amino acids. Trimming removed 0 bases at V and 2 bases at J, with 9 bases between. As DNA, the CDR3 is TGCGCCAGCAGCTTGGGAGAGGGTGGCAATCAGCCCCAGCATTTT. Residues: CASSLGEGGNQPQHF.